This T cell receptor beta chain derives from a study of T cells in localized non-small cell lung cancer. As for this clone: Antigen unknown.

Sequenced by immunoSEQ multiplex PCR; TCRdb stores in-frame clones only, minus some. The top ten clones hold about 2.3% of a sample with approximately 47,000 clones, about 86% of them seen once. Study outcomes and limitations: Heterogeneity remains possible, as sequencing covered one tumor region only.

The CDR3 loop spans 13 amino acids. The germline V and J ends were trimmed by 3 bases and 3 bases, with 7 bases remaining between them. Germline values: CDR1 LNHNV, CDR2 YYDKDF (reference sequence). The chain joins TRBV15 to TRBJ2-3; maybe TRBD1 (6 bases). The sequences come from PBMCs, collected before any cancer treatment. This sequence was found in a man between 35 and 75 years old with stage II lung adenocarcinoma. CDR3 bases: TGTGCCACCAGCAGCACAGGGACAGATACGCAGTATTTT. Amino acid sequence: CATSSTGTDTQYF.